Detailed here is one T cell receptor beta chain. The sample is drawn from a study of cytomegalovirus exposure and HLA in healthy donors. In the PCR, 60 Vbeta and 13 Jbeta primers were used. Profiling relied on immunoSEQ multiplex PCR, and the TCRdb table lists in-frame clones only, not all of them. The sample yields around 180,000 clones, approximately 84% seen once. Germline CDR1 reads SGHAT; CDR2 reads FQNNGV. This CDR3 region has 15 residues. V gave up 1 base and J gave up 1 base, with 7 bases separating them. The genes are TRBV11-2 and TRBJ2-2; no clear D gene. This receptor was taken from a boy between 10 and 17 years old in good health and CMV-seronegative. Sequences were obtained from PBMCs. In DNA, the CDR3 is TGTGCCAGCAGCTTAGGTCCCATGAACACCGGGGAGCTGTTTTTT. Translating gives CASSLGPMNTGELFF. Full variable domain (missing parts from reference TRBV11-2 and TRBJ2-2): EAGVAQSPRYKIIEKRQSVAFWCNPISGHATLYWYQQILGQGPKLLIQFQNNGVVDDSQLPKDRFSAERLKGVDSTLKIQPAKLEDSAVYLCASSLGPMNTGELFFGEGSRLTVL.